The clone carrying this TCR beta chain was found a few times. V shed 3 bases, J shed 7 bases, and the junction held 11 bases outside the gene matches. The germline CDR1 and CDR2 sequences are SGHRS and YFSETQ. The CDR3 consists of 17 residues. The protocol was immunoSEQ multiplex PCR, while the TCRdb copy is restricted to in-frame clones and leaves out a portion. Of 470,000 or so clones in the sample, 75% to 90% were seen once. The entry originates in a study of blood T cell repertoires in COVID-19. Specimen: peripheral blood. V usage is TRBV5-1 and J usage is TRBJ1-6; the match to TRBD1 covers 9 bases. The origin of this receptor is a human donor in a cohort sampled during active COVID-19. CDR3 residues: CASSSMTGGDGNSPLHF. The CDR3 DNA sequence: TGCGCCAGCAGCTCGATGACAGGGGGTGATGGGAATTCACCCCTCCACTTT.